One sample yielded the 23 T cell receptor beta chains listed below, sequenced in a study of shared clonotypes between healthy human individuals. The protocol was immunoSEQ multiplex PCR, while the TCRdb copy is restricted to in-frame clones and leaves out a portion. The sample lists approximately 2.5 million clones, over 85% seen once, with about 0.38% in the top ten. Sequencing used naive CD4+ T cells from PBMCs. Subset: CD45RA+ positively selected. Receptor source: a man between 18 and 29 years old in good health. Some clones in this sample may be carry-over from other donors' samples.

The chain is built from TRBV4-2 and TRBJ2-7; 12 positions match TRBD2. Germline values: CDR1 LGHNA, CDR2 YNFKEQ. With 2 bases clipped from V and 3 bases from J, the junction kept 8 bases outside the gene matches. This CDR3 comprises 17 residues. Here the CDR3 reads CASSQYKTSGGYYEQYF. In nucleotides, the CDR3 is TGTGCCAGCAGCCAATACAAGACTAGCGGGGGCTACTACGAGCAGTACTTC.

The rearrangement links TRBV28 to TRBJ2-1; 12 positions match TRBD2. Germline trimming cut 5 bases from V and 7 bases from J; bases unmatched to any gene: 6. Germline assignment: CDR1 MDHEN and CDR2 SYDVKM. The CDR3 runs to 15 residues. CDR3 in amino acids: CASSQTSGRRNEQFF. The DNA of the CDR3 is TGTGCCAGCAGTCAAACTAGCGGGAGGAGGAATGAGCAGTTCTTC.

This rearrangement joins TRBV7-6 to TRBJ2-2, with 7 positions matching TRBD2. V gave up 1 base and J gave up 0 bases; unmatched junction bases: 2. Germline CDR1 reads SGHVS; CDR2 reads FNYEAQ. This CDR3 comprises 16 residues. The CDR3, as DNA: TGTGCCAGCAGCTTAGTCGCGGGAGCGAACACCGGGGAGCTGTTTTTT. Its protein product is CASSLVAGANTGELFF.

This chain links TRBV5-1 with TRBJ2-1; 11 nucleotides agree with TRBD2. CDR1 and CDR2 from the germline V gene are SGHRS and YFSETQ. V lost 5 bases and J lost 6; bases outside the gene matches: 7. This CDR3 has 15 residues. DNA of the CDR3: TGCGCCAGCAGGCTAGCGGGAGGCCGGTTCAATGAGCAGTTCTTC. It specifies CASRLAGGRFNEQFF.

This chain connects TRBV19 to TRBJ2-7; 9 bases are shared with TRBD2. The V gene end was trimmed by 4 bases and the J gene end by 6 bases; junction bases not matched to a gene: 7. This CDR3 has 14 amino acids. In germline, CDR1 is LNHDA, CDR2 SQIVND (reference sequence). CDR3 protein: CASSTAGGPGEQYF. For the CDR3, the DNA is TGTGCCAGTAGTACGGCGGGAGGGCCGGGCGAGCAGTACTTC.

This clone was seen just once. The rearrangement joins TRBV2 to TRBJ2-5; D not certain. The CDR3 totals 13 residues. Per germline, CDR1 SNHLY and CDR2 FYNNEI. Between the trimmed V and J ends, which lost 2 bases and 6 bases, there was a span of 10 bases. CDR3 in amino acids: CASSEYTSKTQYF. As DNA, the CDR3 is TGTGCCAGCAGTGAATACACAAGCAAGACCCAGTACTTC.

CDR3 nucleotide sequence: TGTGCCAGCAGCTTATGGGGGCATAAGGTGAATGGCTACACCTTC. This gives the protein CASSLWGHKVNGYTF. This chain connects TRBV7-3 to TRBJ1-2; D possibly corresponds to TRBD1 (6 bases). Germline values: CDR1 SGHTA, CDR2 FQGTGA. The CDR3 has 15 amino acids. V was cut by 2 bases and J by 6 bases, with 16 bases left in between.

The chain links TRBV27 to TRBJ2-5, with a weak D call TRBD1 (6 bases). The DNA end lines up better with TRBJ2-7; the J call may be wrong. The germline CDR1 and CDR2 sequences are MNHEY and SMNVEV (reference sequence). CDR3 length equals 13 residues. CDR3 nucleotides: TGTGCCAGCAGTTTGGACCGGGACACCGAGCAGTACTTC. Encoded protein: CASSLDRDTEQYF.

The V call is TRBV7-9, the J call TRBJ1-1; D is unresolved. This CDR3 has 12 residues. From germline, CDR1 is SEHNR and CDR2 FQNEAQ (reference sequence). Trimming removed 5 bases from V and 5 bases from J, with 9 bases in between. The chain's CDR3 is CASSPLWTEAFF. The CDR3 DNA is TGTGCCAGCAGCCCCCTTTGGACTGAAGCTTTCTTT.

This chain joins TRBV6-6 and TRBJ2-3; D might be TRBD2 (5 bases). Germline V gene data show CDR1 as MNHNY and CDR2 as SVGAGI (reference sequence). Trimming pared 2 bases from V and 4 bases from J, leaving 16 bases between. This CDR3 region has 16 residues. CDR3 region: CASSYGRGISPDTQYF. The CDR3, as DNA: TGTGCCAGCAGTTACGGTCGGGGAATCAGTCCAGATACGCAGTATTTT.

The chain is built from TRBV18 and TRBJ2-1; D is undetermined. V was shortened by 1 base and J by 3 bases, with 19 bases between the two germline ends. The V gene's germline CDR1 is KGHSH and CDR2 LQKENI. The CDR3 is 18 amino acids. The CDR3 sequence is CASSPQDVRIVLYNEQFF. CDR3 nucleotide sequence: TGTGCCAGCTCACCACAGGATGTGAGGATTGTCCTCTACAATGAGCAGTTCTTC.

V usage is TRBV5-1 and J usage is TRBJ2-3, with a possible D match to TRBD1 (6 bases). V lost 0 bases and J lost 4, with 12 bases in between. Looked up from germline, CDR1 is SGHRS and CDR2 is YFSETQ. This CDR3 contains 15 residues. The CDR3 sequence: CASSLAVRTADTQYF. The DNA for the CDR3 is TGCGCCAGCAGCTTGGCAGTCCGGACAGCAGATACGCAGTATTTT.

The chain uses TRBV28 and TRBJ2-7; TRBD2 agrees at 13 bases. Germline V gene lookup returns CDR1 MDHEN and CDR2 SYDVKM. J was trimmed by 4 bases and V by 5 bases; bases with no gene match: 8. The CDR3 is 16 amino acids. In DNA, the CDR3 is TGTGCCAGCAGTCCTACCGGGACTAGCGGGATGTACGAGCAGTACTTC. Residues: CASSPTGTSGMYEQYF. Looking up the rest from reference TRBV28 and TRBJ2-7 gives the full variable domain: DVKVTQSSRYLVKRTGEKVFLECVQDMDHENMFWYRQDPGLGLRLIYFSYDVKMKEKGDIPEGYSVSREKKERFSLILESASTNQTSMYLCASSPTGTSGMYEQYFGPGTRLTVT.

The chain recombines TRBV5-1 with TRBJ2-2, with a tentative D call TRBD2 (5 bases). The germline V gene has CDR1 SGHRS and CDR2 YFSETQ. The CDR3 is made up of 13 amino acids. V dropped 6 bases and J dropped 1 base, with 7 bases sitting between them. CDR3 nucleotide sequence: TGCGCCAGCATACTAGGGAACACCGGGGAGCTGTTTTTT. Translating gives CASILGNTGELFF.

V is TRBV15 and J is TRBJ2-3, with 8 bases that match TRBD2. J gave up 4 bases and V 7 bases, and 7 bases lay outside the gene matches. This CDR3 comprises 14 residues. In germline, CDR1 is LNHNV, CDR2 YYDKDF (reference sequence). The CDR3 is CATIAGGDADTQYF. The CDR3 nucleotides are TGTGCCACCATTGCGGGAGGAGACGCAGATACGCAGTATTTT.

The gene calls are TRBV18 and TRBJ1-3; D is unresolved. The CDR3 extends over 12 amino acids. Germline lookup yields CDR1 KGHSH and CDR2 LQKENI. Deletions cut 8 bases from V and 2 bases from J, with 7 bases between. The CDR3 DNA reads TGTGCCAGCGGAGGCGCTGGAAACACCATATATTTT. As protein: CASGGAGNTIYF. Full variable domain (outside the CDR3, taken from reference TRBV18 and TRBJ1-3): NAGVMQNPRHLVRRRGQEARLRCSPMKGHSHVYWYRQLPEEGLKFMVYLQKENIIDESGMPKERFSAEFPKEGPSILRIQQVVRGDSAAYFCASGGAGNTIYFGEGSWLTVV.

V gene TRBV5-8 combines with J gene TRBJ2-1; D may match TRBD1 or TRBD2 (5 bases each). There are 18 residues in the CDR3. Germline loops: CDR1 SGHTS, CDR2 YDEGEE. Deletions cut 0 bases from V and 0 bases from J, with 16 bases between. The CDR3: CASSLAFIWDRSYNEQFF. The CDR3 DNA is TGTGCCAGCAGCTTGGCTTTTATCTGGGACCGCTCCTACAATGAGCAGTTCTTC.

Concerning this clone: Additional DNA sequences in this sample encode the identical CDR3. The rearrangement uses TRBV28 and TRBJ2-7; D is ambiguous. This CDR3 contains 13 residues. V lost 5 bases and J lost 2, with 10 bases in between. Germline CDR1 is MDHEN and CDR2 is SYDVKM. The CDR3 DNA sequence: TGTGCCAGCAGTCTAATTCAAACCTACGAGCAGTACTTC. As protein: CASSLIQTYEQYF.

This clone was detected only once. J is TRBJ2-5 and V is TRBV7-9; no definite D call. Per the germline V gene, CDR1 is SEHNR and CDR2 is FQNEAQ (reference sequence). CDR3 length: 14 residues. Trimming removed 5 bases at V and 8 bases at J, with 18 bases between. This chain's CDR3 is CASSTNAAVVTQYF. CDR3 DNA: TGTGCCAGCAGCACAAATGCGGCAGTAGTAACCCAGTACTTC.

The rearrangement uses TRBV20-1 and TRBJ1-3; D is undetermined. CDR1 DFQATT and CDR2 SNEGSKA come from the germline V gene (reference sequence). V was cut by 2 bases and J by 4 bases, with 3 bases left in between. The CDR3 contains 11 residues. CDR3: CSARWGNTIYF. The CDR3 DNA reads as TGCAGTGCTAGATGGGGAAACACCATATATTTT.

The V gene is TRBV7-3, the J gene TRBJ2-3, with TRBD1 matching over 8 bases. Germline V CDR1 and CDR2: SGHTA, FQGTGA. V was pared by 2 bases and J by 4 bases, with 5 bases of the junction left unmatched. CDR3 length: 15 residues. The CDR3 region is CASSLQGALADTQYF. The CDR3 nucleotides are TGTGCCAGCAGCTTACAGGGGGCACTGGCAGATACGCAGTATTTT. Together with reference TRBV7-3 and TRBJ2-3, the CDR3 gives the full variable domain: GAGVSQTPSNKVTEKGKYVELRCDPISGHTALYWYRQSLGQGPEFLIYFQGTGAADDSGLPNDRFFAVRPEGSVSTLKIQRTERGDSAVYLCASSLQGALADTQYFGPGTRLTVL.

V and J are TRBV7-9 and TRBJ1-5, with TRBD1 identical over 7 bases. This CDR3 comprises 14 residues. V lost 5 bases and J lost 4; bases outside the gene matches: 5. CDR1 is SEHNR, CDR2 FQNEAQ, per germline (reference sequence). CDR3 sequence: CASSPGQLNQPQHF. The CDR3 bases are TGTGCCAGCAGCCCGGGACAGTTAAATCAGCCCCAGCATTTT.

This sequence joins TRBV7-2 and TRBJ1-1; D unclear. Germline lookup yields CDR1 SGHTA and CDR2 FQGNSA. V dropped 3 bases and J dropped 1 base, with 12 bases sitting between them. There are 15 residues in the CDR3. The CDR3 protein is CASSFMAGKNTEAFF. The CDR3 bases are TGTGCCAGCAGCTTTATGGCAGGCAAGAACACTGAAGCTTTCTTT.